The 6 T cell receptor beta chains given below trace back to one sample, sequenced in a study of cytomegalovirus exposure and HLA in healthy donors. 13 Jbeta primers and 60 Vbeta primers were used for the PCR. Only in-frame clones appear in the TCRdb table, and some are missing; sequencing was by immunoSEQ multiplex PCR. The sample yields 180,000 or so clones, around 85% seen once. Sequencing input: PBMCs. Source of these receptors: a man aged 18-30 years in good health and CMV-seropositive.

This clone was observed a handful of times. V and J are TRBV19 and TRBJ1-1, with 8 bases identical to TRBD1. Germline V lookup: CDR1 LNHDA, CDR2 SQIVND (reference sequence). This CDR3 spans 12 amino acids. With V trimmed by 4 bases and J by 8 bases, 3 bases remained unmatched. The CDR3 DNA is TGTGCCAGTAGTACCGGGACAGGAGAAGCTTTCTTT. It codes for CASSTGTGEAFF.

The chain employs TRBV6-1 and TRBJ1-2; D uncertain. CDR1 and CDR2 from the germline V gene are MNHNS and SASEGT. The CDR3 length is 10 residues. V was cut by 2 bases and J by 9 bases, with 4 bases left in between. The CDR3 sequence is CASSELSYTF. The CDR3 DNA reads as TGTGCCAGCAGTGAACTAAGCTACACCTTC.

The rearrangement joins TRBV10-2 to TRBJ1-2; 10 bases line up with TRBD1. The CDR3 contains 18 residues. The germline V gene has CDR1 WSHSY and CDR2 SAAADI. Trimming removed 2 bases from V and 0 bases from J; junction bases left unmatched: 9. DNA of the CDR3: TGCGCCAGCAGTGAGCCCCCGGGACAGGGGCCAGCTAACTATGGCTACACCTTC. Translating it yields CASSEPPGQGPANYGYTF.

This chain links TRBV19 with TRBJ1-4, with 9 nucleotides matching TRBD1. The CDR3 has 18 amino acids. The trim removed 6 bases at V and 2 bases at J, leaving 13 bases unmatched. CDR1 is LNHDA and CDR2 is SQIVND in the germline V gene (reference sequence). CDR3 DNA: TGTGCCAGTAGCCTTCTCCGGGACAGGGTAGGGACTAATGAAAAACTGTTTTTT. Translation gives CASSLLRDRVGTNEKLFF.

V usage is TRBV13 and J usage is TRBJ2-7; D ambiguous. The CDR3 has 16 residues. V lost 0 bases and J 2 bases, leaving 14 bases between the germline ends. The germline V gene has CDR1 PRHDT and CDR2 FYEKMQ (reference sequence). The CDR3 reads CASSLGASPIAYEQYF. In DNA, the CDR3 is TGTGCCAGCAGCTTAGGAGCCTCTCCCATCGCCTACGAGCAGTACTTC. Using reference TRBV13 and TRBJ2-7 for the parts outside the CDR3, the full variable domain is AAGVIQSPRHLIKEKRETATLKCYPIPRHDTVYWYQQGPGQDPQFLISFYEKMQSDKGSIPDRFSAQQFSDYHSELNMSSLELGDSALYFCASSLGASPIAYEQYFGPGTRLTVT.

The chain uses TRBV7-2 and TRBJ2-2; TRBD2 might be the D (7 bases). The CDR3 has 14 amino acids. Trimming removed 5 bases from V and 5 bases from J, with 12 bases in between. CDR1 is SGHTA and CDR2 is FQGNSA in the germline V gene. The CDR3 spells CASSPRGGTGELFF. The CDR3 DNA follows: TGTGCCAGCAGCCCTAGGGGGGGGACCGGGGAGCTGTTTTTT.